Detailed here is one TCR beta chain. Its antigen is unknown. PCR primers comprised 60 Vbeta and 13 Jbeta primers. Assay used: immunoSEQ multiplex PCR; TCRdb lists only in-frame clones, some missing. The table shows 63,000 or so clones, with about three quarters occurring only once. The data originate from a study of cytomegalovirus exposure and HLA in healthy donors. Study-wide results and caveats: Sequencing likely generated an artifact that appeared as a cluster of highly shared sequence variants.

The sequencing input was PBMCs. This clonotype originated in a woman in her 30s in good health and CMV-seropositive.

The CDR3 nucleotides read TGTGCCAGCAACAGGGGGAAGTCCTACGAGCAGTACTTC. As protein: CASNRGKSYEQYF. This chain links TRBV6-1 with TRBJ2-5, with TRBD1 identical over 8 bases. The closer fit of TRBJ2-7 to the DNA end suggests the J call may be wrong. The length of the CDR3 is 13 residues. Germline V lookup: CDR1 MNHNS, CDR2 SASEGT.